The sequence of this T cell receptor (beta chain) was determined in a study of blood T cell repertoires in COVID-19. Study as a whole: The samples span acute and convalescent COVID-19 from the United States, Italy and Spain. Sample material is recorded as cDNA or gDNA derived from T cells, B-cell-depleted T cells, or PBMCs.

This clone was detected many times. The cohort comprised adults aged roughly 18 to 95 years residing in some 24 US areas. The V gene lost 3 bases and the J gene lost 4 bases, with 16 bases spanning the gap. Germline V gene sequence: CDR1 SGHDT, CDR2 YYEEEE. This CDR3 has 15 amino acids. As processed by the authors: Reference gene primer amplification yielded estimated nucleated cell counts. Profiling relied on immunoSEQ multiplex PCR, and the TCRdb table lists in-frame clones only, not all of them. D and trimming come from the DNA, and the V and J calls and clone size come from that table. This sample yields approximately 180,000 clones, of which more than 80% are seen a single time; 6.2% belongs to the top ten.

Input material: PBMCs or T cells enriched from blood (not recorded which). The rearrangement links TRBV5-6 to TRBJ2-5; D may be TRBD1 (8 bases). The receptor's source is a man between 35 and 55 years old who had recovered from COVID-19. CDR3 nucleotide sequence: TGTGCCAGCAGCTCCGAAACAGGGGGGGTAGAGACCCAGTACTTC. It specifies CASSSETGGVETQYF. Combining the CDR3 with reference TRBV5-6 and TRBJ2-5 gives the whole variable domain DAGVTQSPTHLIKTRGQQVTLRCSPKSGHDTVSWYQQALGQGPQFIFQYYEEEERQRGNFPDRFSGHQFPNYSSELNVNALLLGDSALYLCASSSETGGVETQYFGPGTRLLVL.